Sequencing of this TCR beta chain was carried out in a study of T cells in Graves' hyperthyroidism and ophthalmopathy (dated by TCRdb to about 2019). Looking at the study overall: Peripheral blood was collected at initial diagnosis, before any treatment. Prospective prediction of ophthalmopathy was tested in an independent validation cohort of fewer than 20 hyperthyroidism patients and 15 to 17 patients who later progressed to ophthalmopathy. For training and testing, the roughly 97 patients in the discovery cohort were randomly divided in a 7:3 ratio. To identify TCR V-J signatures that set the groups apart, the researchers used a discovery cohort of 100 patients, made up of 40 to 45 with Graves' ophthalmopathy and about 60 with stable Graves' hyperthyroidism. The paper describes TCR Vbeta CDR3 sequencing of roughly 130 peripheral blood samples, made up of fewer than 50 ophthalmopathy patients, 70 to 75 hyperthyroidism patients and 17 progressor patients. In about 6 Graves' hyperthyroidism patients, the study also compared T-cell repertoires from thyroid tissue with T-cell repertoires from blood. Following sampling, methimazole starting at 30 mg daily was given to hyperthyroidism patients, and high-dose intravenous methylprednisolone was given to ophthalmopathy patients. Broader findings and caveats from the paper: In validation, progression to ophthalmopathy was predicted by the model with almost 71% sensitivity and approximately 78% specificity, a median of approximately 6.5 months before onset. Sample size was not statistically predetermined, and investigators were not blinded to group allocation. In cross-validation, a model built on a 13 V-J signature told ophthalmopathy apart from stable hyperthyroidism with approximately 90% sensitivity and approximately 84% specificity, and in testing the same model reached 80%/75%. Most expanded thyroid clonotypes (frequency above 0.001) were also found in blood, which suggests that blood repertoires may mirror thyroid immune responses.

The TCR beta CDR3 regions were amplified from RNA transcripts. The TCR CDR3 was subjected to a first round of RT-PCR using the HTBI primer set and the Qiagen OneStep RT-PCR kit. Libraries were constructed in a second round of multiplex PCR, after which size selection and purification were carried out. The libraries were sequenced on an Illumina HiSeq2000 using paired-end 100 bp reads. On the authors' methods: SOAPnuke was used to process the raw data, removing reads that contained adapters or uncalled bases, had a mean Phred below 15, or lacked an exact match to the constant primer or identifier. COPE v1.2.5 was used to merge high-quality paired reads, and clonotypes were defined as unique nucleotide sequences. MiTCR v1.1 was used to align the clonotypes against IMGT TRBV, TRBD and TRBJ reference segments. The analysis included only V-J combinations with a frequency above 0.0001, which together covered around 99% of the repertoires. A TCS score was defined as the ratio between F50 (clonal expansion) and ExV (chaos), using BLOSUM62-based TCRdist between CDR3 peptides within each V-J. Welch's t-statistics and random forest reduced roughly 500 V-J features to 13, which were used in a naive Bayes classifier (R e1071). The Morisita-Horn index was used to measure how similar the thyroid and blood repertoires were. TCRdb trimmed public reads at Q25 via fastp, called clones via MiXCR and kept in-frame beta chains. Rows with one shared CDR3 protein collapse into an entry with the most common genes and DNA. TCRdb's processing, not the authors', yielded these V and J calls. The sample table contains 800,000 or so distinct CDR3 sequences; only one count was recorded for roughly 40% of them. Approximately 10% of the sample goes to the ten largest clones.

Graves' hyperthyroidism was defined as stable when no progression to ophthalmopathy occurred over 18 months of follow-up. Hyperthyroidism patients were newly diagnosed, with disease duration under 2 months, and aged 18 to 65 years. Patients with uncontrolled infections, other autoimmune diseases, pregnancy or lactation were excluded. Clinical symptoms, serum thyroxine and TRAb, thyroid ultrasound, and orbital computed tomography formed the basis for the diagnoses. PBMCs were separated from roughly 10 ml of fresh peripheral blood using Ficoll-Paque density gradient centrifugation. Trizol reagent was used to extract total RNA, and RNA quality was then checked on an Agilent 2100 Bioanalyzer. The germline V gene gives CDR1 as SGHRS and CDR2 as YFSETQ. Counted from cysteine to phenylalanine, this CDR3 has 13 amino acids. Of the read, only the CDR3 DNA is kept; its 39 bases are in frame from base 1. This clonotype showed up many times. It has no known antigen specificity. The germline gene is not matched at one end of the junction; a read error may be the cause.

Recombination joined TRBV5-1 with TRBJ2-7; the D gene cannot be resolved beyond TRBD1 or TRBD2, each matching 7 bases. The sequencing input was blood. This TCR was sampled from a man between 18 and 29 years old with Graves' hyperthyroidism. This receptor carries the CDR3 CASSRGGAYEQYF. The DNA sequence reads TGTGCCAGCAGCAGGGGGGGGGCCTACGAGCAGTACTTC.